The sequence of this T cell receptor (beta chain) was determined in a study of early T cells in non-severe SARS-CoV-2 infection. This CDR3 spans 17 amino acids. Germline CDR1 and CDR2: ENHRY and SYGVKD. The V and J ends lost 2 bases and 0 bases, in that order; junction bases with no gene match: 9. TCRdb ran MiXCR on the 5' RACE reads and lists one entry per CDR3 protein. This table holds about 83,000 distinct CDR3 sequences, around 13% found once. The sequenced material came from whole blood. The chain links TRBV10-3 to TRBJ2-5; 7 nucleotides agree with TRBD2. The receptor was derived from an adult who was a healthcare worker with PCR-confirmed SARS-CoV-2 infection or an uninfected control (not recorded which). The CDR3 bases are TGTGCCATCAGTGAGAGCATACGCGGGGGATACCAAGAGACCCAGTACTTC. The encoded protein is CAISESIRGGYQETQYF.